The 14 T cell receptor beta chains below were found in one sample sequenced in a study of T cell responses to AZD1222 COVID-19 vaccine. Generated by immunoSEQ multiplex PCR, the TCRdb table keeps only in-frame clones and is missing some. Here the sample spans some 160,000 clones, approximately 92% being singletons. This material consisted of peripheral blood, taken on day 0 of AZD1222 vaccination. The receptor source for this set is an adult in good health.

V and J are TRBV27 and TRBJ2-7; the D gene is possibly TRBD1 (6 bases). Germline V CDR1 and CDR2: MNHEY, SMNVEV (reference sequence). Trimming pared 3 bases from V and 4 bases from J, leaving 22 bases between. This CDR3 comprises 17 residues. CDR3 nucleotide sequence: TGTGCCAGCAGTTTCCTCCCGACAGGCCCCGACATGTACGAGCAGTACTTC. It translates to CASSFLPTGPDMYEQYF.

The chain recombines TRBV7-9 with TRBJ1-2, with a weak D call TRBD1 (5 bases). The V and J ends lost 3 bases and 6 bases respectively, with 20 bases between them. CDR3 length: 16 residues. Looked up from germline, CDR1 is SEHNR and CDR2 is FQNEAQ (reference sequence). The CDR3 protein is CASSLGGRQGVDGYTF. In DNA, the CDR3 is TGTGCCAGCAGCTTGGGGGGACGGCAGGGAGTAGATGGCTACACCTTC.

This chain uses TRBV30 with TRBJ1-2, with 7 positions matching TRBD1. The CDR3 is 13 residues long. The junction had 6 bases not matched to a gene; V was cut back by 3 bases and J by 5 bases. Germline CDR1 reads GTSNPN; CDR2 reads SVGIG (reference sequence). Here the CDR3 DNA reads TGTGCCTGGAGCCGGGACAGCGCTTATGGCTACACCTTC. Its protein product is CAWSRDSAYGYTF. Based on the CDR3 plus reference TRBV30 and TRBJ1-2, the full variable domain is SQTIHQWPATLVQPVGSPLSLECTVEGTSNPNLYWYRQAAGRGLQLLFYSVGIGQISSEVPQNLSASRPQDRQFILSSKKLLLSDSGFYLCAWSRDSAYGYTFGSGTRLTVV.

CDR3 nucleotides: TGCAGCGCCAAGTTTAAGGGGCCGAACACTGAAGCTTTCTTT. It codes for CSAKFKGPNTEAFF. The V gene is TRBV29-1, the J gene TRBJ1-1; D is possibly TRBD1 (5 bases). Germline V gene sequence: CDR1 SQVTM, CDR2 ANQGSEA. The CDR3 runs to 14 residues. Between the trimmed V and J ends, which lost 7 bases and 1 base, there was a span of 16 bases.

The rearrangement links TRBV6-1 to TRBJ2-1; TRBD2 agrees at 14 bases. The germline CDR1 and CDR2 sequences are MNHNS and SASEGT. V was pared by 3 bases and J by 16 bases, with 8 bases of the junction left unmatched. This CDR3 has 14 amino acids. The CDR3 spells CASSEGSTSGRAFF. The CDR3 DNA reads as TGTGCCAGCAGTGAGGGATCGACTAGCGGGAGGGCTTTCTTC.

This chain uses TRBV12-3 or TRBV12-4 with TRBJ1-1; D gene uncertain. This CDR3 is 11 amino acids long. Trimming cost V 10 bases and J 3 bases, with 9 bases left between them. CDR3 coding DNA: TGTGCCACCCTGCCCGACACTGAAGCTTTCTTT. It translates to CATLPDTEAFF.

This chain links TRBV2 with TRBJ1-5; tentative D call: TRBD1 (5 bases). Trimming removed 8 bases at V and 6 bases at J, with 11 bases between. The germline V gene encodes CDR1 SNHLY and CDR2 FYNNEI. This CDR3 has 12 amino acids. The DNA for the CDR3 is TGTGCCAGCTTGGGGCCGGGTCAGCCCCAGCATTTT. It specifies CASLGPGQPQHF.

The V and J genes are TRBV20-1 and TRBJ1-3; maybe TRBD1 (5 bases). The V end was cut by 3 bases, the J end by 4 bases, with 16 bases between. Looked up from germline, CDR1 is DFQATT and CDR2 is SNEGSKA (reference sequence). This CDR3 has 15 residues. The CDR3 DNA reads TGCAGTGCTAGTGAGGGGAGAGTGAGAGGAAACACCATATATTTT. It specifies CSASEGRVRGNTIYF.

This clone was seen just once. As DNA, the CDR3 is TGCGCCAGCAGCTCGGGGAACACTGAAGCTTTCTTT. Translated, it gives CASSSGNTEAFF. The chain links TRBV5-1 to TRBJ1-1; D is ambiguous. V shed 3 bases and J shed 1 base, with 4 bases lying between them. CDR3 length: 12 amino acids. In germline, CDR1 is SGHRS, CDR2 YFSETQ.

The chain has TRBV7-8 and TRBJ2-4; D unclear. CDR1 and CDR2 (germline): SGHVS, FQNEAQ. The CDR3 loop spans 14 amino acids. The V and J ends lost 4 bases and 9 bases respectively, with 16 bases between them. The CDR3 DNA follows: TGTGCCAGCAGCTCCCGTACCAACCTGGCCATTCAGTACTTC. It codes for CASSSRTNLAIQYF.

The chain has TRBV5-1 and TRBJ2-5; perhaps TRBD1 as D (5 bases). Germline loops: CDR1 SGHRS, CDR2 YFSETQ. Trimming removed 0 bases from V and 4 bases from J, with 16 bases in between. The CDR3 is 16 amino acids. The CDR3 DNA reads TGCGCCAGCAGCTTGGATGTGGGCAGGGTAGTAGAGACCCAGTACTTC. It encodes CASSLDVGRVVETQYF.

The chain uses TRBV6-2 or TRBV6-3 and TRBJ2-7; D is undetermined. The V gene's germline CDR1 is MNHEY and CDR2 SVGEGT. The CDR3 has 15 residues. V gave up 2 bases and J gave up 9 bases, with 20 bases separating them. CDR3 loop: CASSYMGGPLSGQYF. The DNA for the CDR3 is TGTGCCAGCAGTTACATGGGCGGTCCTCTGTCCGGGCAGTACTTC.

This clone was observed once. This chain joins TRBV2 and TRBJ1-2; D gene uncertain. Trimming took off 4 bases at V and 4 bases at J, with 13 bases between the two ends. The CDR3 extends over 14 amino acids. The V gene's germline CDR1 is SNHLY and CDR2 FYNNEI. The CDR3 DNA is TGTGCCAGCAGTGCTCGGGAGACGGCCTATGGCTACACCTTC. Translated, it gives CASSARETAYGYTF.

The rearrangement links TRBV7-9 to TRBJ1-5; D unclear. Deletions cut 3 bases from V and 4 bases from J, with 4 bases between. This CDR3 comprises 12 residues. Germline CDR1 SEHNR, CDR2 FQNEAQ (reference sequence). Here the CDR3 DNA reads TGTGCCAGCAGCTTCAGGAATCAGCCCCAGCATTTT. Encoded protein: CASSFRNQPQHF.